Each of the 19 T cell receptor beta chains below was sequenced from the same sample in a study of breast tumors, draining lymph nodes, adjacent tissues. TCRdb re-derived calls from the multiplex PCR reads in MiXCR, one entry per CDR3 protein. The sample lists thousands of distinct CDR3 sequences; 40% to 50% were seen once. Sequenced material: tumor-adjacent breast tissue. These receptors were collected from a female donor with breast cancer. Some clones in this sample may be carry-over from other donors' samples.

Sample share makes this clonotype medium-sized. J is TRBJ1-3 and V is TRBV20-1; possibly TRBD1 for D (5 bases). With 5 bases removed from V and 5 bases from J, the gap between germline ends came to 10 bases. This CDR3 region has 12 residues. The germline V gene has CDR1 DFQATT and CDR2 SNEGSKA (reference sequence). The DNA for the CDR3 is TGCAGTGCTCCAGGGATCCGAAACACCATATATTTT. Translating gives CSAPGIRNTIYF.

This clonotype is deemed medium-sized. The chain has TRBV6-2 or TRBV6-3 and TRBJ1-6; 8 bases map to TRBD1. The J segment lost 9 bases and the V segment lost 5 bases, leaving 9 bases of the junction unmatched. CDR1 is MNHEY, CDR2 SVGEGT, per germline. This CDR3 spans 15 amino acids. This CDR3 is CASSDPGTGSSPLHF. The CDR3 DNA reads as TGTGCCAGCAGTGATCCCGGGACAGGCTCTTCACCCCTCCACTTT.

By share, this clonotype ranks as medium-sized. The chain carries TRBV10-3 and TRBJ1-5, with 8 bases fitting TRBD1. Germline-derived CDR1 and CDR2 are ENHRY and SYGVKD. V was clipped by 0 bases and J by 9 bases; unmatched bases: 7. CDR3 length equals 15 residues. CDR3 in amino acids: CAISESVTGDLPQHF. In DNA form, the CDR3 reads TGTGCCATCAGTGAGTCCGTGACAGGGGATCTGCCCCAGCATTTT.

A word on this clonotype: A much larger clone lies a single base off, so this may be a read error. This rearrangement joins TRBV2 to TRBJ2-1, with D unresolved. V lost 6 bases, J lost 9 bases, and 21 bases lay in between. The germline gives CDR1 SNHLY, CDR2 FYNNEI. This CDR3 comprises 15 residues. Written as DNA, the CDR3 is TGTGCCAGCAGCCTCAACGTCGGTGGGTACGGTGAGCAGTTCTTC. Encoded protein: CASSLNVGGYGEQFF. Full variable domain (outside the CDR3, taken from reference TRBV2 and TRBJ2-1): EPEVTQTPSHQVTQMGQEVILRCVPISNHLYFYWYRQILGQKVEFLVSFYNNEISEKSEIFDDQFSVERPDGSNFTLKIRSTKLEDSAMYFCASSLNVGGYGEQFFGPGTRLTVL.

V usage is TRBV27 and J usage is TRBJ2-3; 9 positions agree with TRBD2. Unmatched junction bases numbered 5, after V lost 6 bases and J lost 4 bases. Germline loops: CDR1 MNHEY, CDR2 SMNVEV (reference sequence). The CDR3 totals 14 residues. The CDR3 DNA follows: TGTGCCAGCAGCCGGCGGGGGGGGCCAGATACGCAGTATTTT. Translated: CASSRRGGPDTQYF.

The V and J genes are TRBV11-3 and TRBJ2-1; the D is unclear. The CDR3 extends over 13 amino acids. Looked up from germline, CDR1 is SGHNT and CDR2 is YENEEA. Trimming shortened V by 5 bases and J by 7 bases, and 12 bases separated the two germline ends. The chain's CDR3 is CASSPYIVNEQFF. Written as DNA, the CDR3 is TGTGCCAGCAGCCCCTACATCGTTAATGAGCAGTTCTTC.

This clonotype has more than one count but fewer than ten. The chain carries TRBV20-1 and TRBJ2-7; TRBD2 aligns across 12 bases. This CDR3 spans 15 amino acids. Germline V gene data show CDR1 as DFQATT and CDR2 as SNEGSKA (reference sequence). The trim removed 1 base at V and 3 bases at J, leaving 4 bases unmatched. This CDR3 reads CSARGTSGIGYEQYF. DNA for the CDR3: TGCAGTGCTAGAGGGACTAGCGGGATCGGCTACGAGCAGTACTTC.

The sample holds many counts of this clonotype. The chain carries TRBV5-6 and TRBJ2-7; 10 bases fit TRBD2. J lost 5 bases, V lost 5 bases, and 10 bases had no gene match. The CDR3 is 15 residues long. Germline V CDR1 and CDR2: SGHDT, YYEEEE. The CDR3 bases are TGTGCCAGCAGGCAGACCGGGACTAGCGTTAACGAGCAGTACTTC. This encodes CASRQTGTSVNEQYF.

The DNA of the CDR3 is TGTGCCAGCAGCCAGGCACTAGTAGCCACAGATACGCAGTATTTT. Translation: CASSQALVATDTQYF. The chain uses TRBV4-2 and TRBJ2-3; tentative D call: TRBD2 (5 bases). CDR3 length: 15 amino acids. V was shortened by 3 bases and J by 2 bases, with 12 bases between the two germline ends. Germline-derived CDR1 and CDR2 are LGHNA and YNFKEQ.

Worth noting for this clonotype: The final CDR3 position lacks the conserved phenylalanine or tryptophan, pointing to a likely read error. The chain is built from TRBV5-1 and TRBJ2-1, with D tentatively TRBD1 (6 bases). Deletions cut 0 bases from V and 6 bases from J, with 25 bases between. Germline V gene sequence: CDR1 SGHRS, CDR2 YFSETQ. The CDR3 totals 19 residues. The DNA of the CDR3 is TGCGCCAGCAGCTTGGAGGGGGAAGTTAACCTAGTCCGGGGCAATGAGCAGTTCCTC. It specifies CASSLEGEVNLVRGNEQFL.

This clonotype qualifies as medium-sized. The chain is built from TRBV19 and TRBJ2-7; tentatively, D is TRBD1 (6 bases). This CDR3 spans 13 amino acids. V was shortened by 5 bases and J by 5 bases, with 13 bases between the two germline ends. Looked up from germline, CDR1 is LNHDA and CDR2 is SQIVND (reference sequence). Here the CDR3 DNA reads TGTGCCAGTAGTTCCTCATCAGGGGACGAGCAGTACTTC. Protein product: CASSSSSGDEQYF.

This clonotype was seen repeatedly, ten times or more. The chain employs TRBV7-9 and TRBJ2-6; a possible D gene is TRBD1 (6 bases). This CDR3 has 18 residues. V lost 3 bases to trimming and J lost 0 bases, with 15 bases between them. The germline CDR1 and CDR2 sequences are SEHNR and FQNEAQ (reference sequence). CDR3 coding DNA: TGTGCCAGCAGCTTGGGGGCGGCTGGCAGCTCTGGGGCCAACGTCCTGACTTTC. Translating it yields CASSLGAAGSSGANVLTF.

Of note for this clonotype: Sequence at one end of the junction differs from germline and may be a read error. The V call is TRBV6-1, the J call TRBJ2-1; 10 bases are a match to TRBD1. The germline V gene has CDR1 MNHNS and CDR2 SASEGT. The CDR3 has 17 amino acids. The DNA of the CDR3 is TGTGCCGGCAGGGTAAGGGACAGGGGAAGCGGCTACATTGAGCAGTTCTTC. Translation gives CAGRVRDRGSGYIEQFF.

This clonotype is large in the sample. This sequence joins TRBV30 and TRBJ1-2; 8 bases line up with TRBD1. The J segment lost 7 bases and the V segment lost 2 bases, leaving 9 bases of the junction unmatched. Germline V gene sequence: CDR1 GTSNPN, CDR2 SVGIG (reference sequence). This CDR3 contains 14 residues. The CDR3 sequence is CAWSMAGTGTGYTF. CDR3 sequence (DNA): TGTGCCTGGAGTATGGCCGGGACAGGCACTGGCTACACCTTC.

In its sample, this clonotype was seen many times. The chain's CDR3 is CASSPSSRSGNTIYF. CDR3 in DNA: TGTGCCAGCTCACCATCATCTCGCTCTGGAAACACCATATATTTT. This chain links TRBV18 with TRBJ1-3; no firm D call. The CDR3 covers 15 residues. Per the germline V gene, CDR1 is KGHSH and CDR2 is LQKENI. V gave up 2 bases and J gave up 0 bases, with 8 bases separating them.

This clonotype was detected ten times or more. V gene TRBV6-6 combines with J gene TRBJ1-1; the D gene is possibly TRBD1 (5 bases). Trimming left V 6 bases short and J 3 bases short, with 11 bases between. The CDR3 is 13 residues long. CDR1 is MNHNY, CDR2 SVGAGI, per germline (reference sequence). This CDR3 is CASRPGADTEAFF. In nucleotides, the CDR3 is TGTGCCAGCAGACCCGGGGCGGACACTGAAGCTTTCTTT.

This clonotype was seen only a few times. This chain connects TRBV30 to TRBJ2-1; D ambiguous. There are 14 residues in the CDR3. The germline V and J ends were trimmed by 7 bases and 1 base, with 14 bases remaining between them. CDR1 is GTSNPN, CDR2 SVGIG, per germline (reference sequence). CDR3 in amino acids: CASTLGLSYNEQFF. CDR3 nucleotide sequence: TGTGCCTCGACACTGGGATTGTCCTACAATGAGCAGTTCTTC.

Turning to this clonotype: Possible read error: a much larger clone is one base away. The chain uses TRBV18 and TRBJ2-6; TRBD1 aligns across 7 bases. The CDR3 is made up of 18 amino acids. The germline V gene encodes CDR1 KGHSH and CDR2 LQKENI. The CDR3 region has the DNA TGTGCCAGCTCACCCGCACAGGGGATGGGCTCTGGGGCCATCGTCCTGACTTTC. Residues: CASSPAQGMGSGAIVLTF.

This clonotype was recorded at least ten times. The chain combines TRBV27 with TRBJ2-1, with 13 bases that match TRBD2. Looked up from germline, CDR1 is MNHEY and CDR2 is SMNVEV (reference sequence). The CDR3 loop spans 15 amino acids. V shed 4 bases and J 5 bases; nucleotides not matched to a gene: 2. The CDR3 region is CASSSLAGGDNEQFF. In DNA form, the CDR3 reads TGTGCCAGCAGTTCACTAGCGGGAGGGGACAATGAGCAGTTCTTC.